The 20 T cell receptor beta chains below come from one sample, sequenced in a study of human T cells and chemical hapten exposure. Each CDR3 protein gets one entry after TCRdb re-called the RACE reads with MiXCR. The table includes 95,000 to 100,000 distinct CDR3 sequences, roughly a tenth detected once. Regarding time point: pre-sensitization, week 0. Treatment in this sample: therapeutic diphenylcyclopropenone sensitization with weekly scalp DPC. The sequencing here drew on whole blood, taken in connection with sensitization to the hapten diphenylcyclopropenone (DPC). The source is a woman aged 60 to 75 with alopecia areata. Some clones in this sample may be carry-over from other donors' samples.

The CDR3 DNA follows: TGTGCCAGCAGCCAAGAGGCACCGTCCCTTCTAGGGGCAGATACGCAGTATTTT. Encoded protein: CASSQEAPSLLGADTQYF. V usage is TRBV3-1 and J usage is TRBJ2-3, with D possibly TRBD1 on 5 matching bases. Trimming stripped 0 bases from V and 4 bases from J, with 20 bases between. CDR3 length: 18 residues. The germline V gene encodes CDR1 LGHDT and CDR2 YNNKEL (reference sequence).

The chain combines TRBV5-5 with TRBJ1-4, with no clear D. The CDR3 extends over 15 amino acids. CDR1 SGHKS and CDR2 YYEKEE come from the germline V gene (reference sequence). Trimming removed 1 base at V and 3 bases at J, with 10 bases between. CDR3 sequence (DNA): TGTGCCAGCAGCTTGTCGGTCAGTGCTAATGAAAAACTGTTTTTT. It translates to CASSLSVSANEKLFF.

There are many counts of this clonotype. This chain connects TRBV6-1 to TRBJ1-6; no clear D. CDR1 MNHNS and CDR2 SASEGT come from the germline V gene. The CDR3 length is 11 residues. The V end lost 4 bases, the J end lost 8 bases, and 3 bases lay between the germline ends. The DNA of the CDR3 is TGTGCCAGCAGTGTTCATTCACCCCTCCACTTT. Its protein is CASSVHSPLHF.

The table lists this clonotype with many counts. This chain connects TRBV14 to TRBJ2-5; D remains ambiguous. This CDR3 has 12 amino acids. V lost 0 bases and J 5 bases, leaving 4 bases between the germline ends. From germline, CDR1 is SGHDN and CDR2 FVKESK. CDR3 in amino acids: CASSQDSETQYF. CDR3 sequence (DNA): TGTGCCAGCAGCCAAGATTCGGAGACCCAGTACTTC. The complete variable domain, with remaining parts taken from reference TRBV14 and TRBJ2-5, reads EAGVTQFPSHSVIEKGQTVTLRCDPISGHDNLYWYRRVMGKEIKFLLHFVKESKQDESGMPNNRFLAERTGGTYSTLKVQPAELEDSGVYFCASSQDSETQYFGPGTRLLVL.

DNA for the CDR3: TGTGCCAGCAGCTTAGACGCCACTGAAGCTTTCTTT. It codes for CASSLDATEAFF. The chain has TRBV5-4 and TRBJ1-1; the D is unclear. Germline CDR1 reads SGHNT; CDR2 reads YYREEE (reference sequence). This CDR3 region has 12 residues. Trimming took 2 bases from V and 4 from J, leaving 6 bases between them.

This clonotype was counted between two and nine times. V and J are TRBV7-9 and TRBJ2-7, with D uncertain. Germline V gene data show CDR1 as SEHNR and CDR2 as FQNEAQ (reference sequence). This CDR3 region has 14 residues. V lost 4 bases, J lost 4 bases, and 14 bases lay in between. CDR3 loop: CASSSPPGEYEQYF. The CDR3 nucleotides read TGTGCCAGCAGCTCACCGCCCGGTGAATACGAGCAGTACTTC.

The genes are TRBV18 and TRBJ1-2; a possible D gene is TRBD1 (5 bases). CDR3 size: 14 residues. V was cut by 3 bases and J by 3 bases, with 11 bases left in between. Germline V gene data show CDR1 as KGHSH and CDR2 as LQKENI. CDR3 in amino acids: CASSPGLEDYGYTF. The CDR3 region has the DNA TGTGCCAGCTCACCGGGGCTCGAGGACTATGGCTACACCTTC.

The chain employs TRBV4-1 and TRBJ1-6; 10 bases match TRBD1. Germline CDR1 and CDR2: MGHRA and YSYEKL. The CDR3 length is 15 residues. J lost 8 bases, V lost 7 bases, and 8 bases had no gene match. In nucleotides, the CDR3 is TGCGCCAGCAAGAGAGGGACAGGGGTGTATTCACCCCTCCACTTT. It encodes CASKRGTGVYSPLHF.

This clonotype was detected many times. The chain has TRBV2 and TRBJ1-6; no definite D call. V gave up 9 bases and J gave up 7 bases, with 19 bases separating them. The CDR3 is made up of 15 amino acids. Germline V gene sequence: CDR1 SNHLY, CDR2 FYNNEI. The CDR3 sequence is CARGGKGSLNSPLHF. For the CDR3, the DNA is TGTGCCAGGGGAGGGAAAGGATCCCTAAATTCACCCCTCCACTTT.

The V gene is TRBV5-6, the J gene TRBJ1-1; no reliable D call. The germline V and J ends were trimmed by 1 base and 7 bases, with 14 bases remaining between them. Per germline, CDR1 SGHDT and CDR2 YYEEEE. This CDR3 region has 14 residues. CDR3 sequence: CASSLPRLTDEAFF. The CDR3 DNA follows: TGTGCCAGCAGCTTGCCGCGGCTTACGGATGAAGCTTTCTTT.

This clonotype appeared a few times. The genes are TRBV9 and TRBJ2-5; D might be TRBD2 (5 bases). V dropped 4 bases and J dropped 7 bases, with 17 bases sitting between them. Germline values: CDR1 SGDLS, CDR2 YYNGEE. The CDR3 is 14 amino acids. CDR3 nucleotide sequence: TGTGCCAGCAGCTCCCGTCGGTACGAGGGGACCCAGTACTTC. It specifies CASSSRRYEGTQYF.

The rearrangement uses TRBV7-8 and TRBJ2-6; D might be TRBD2 (6 bases). The CDR3 spans 16 residues. Trimming removed 2 bases from V and 4 bases from J, with 12 bases in between. Germline CDR1 SGHVS, CDR2 FQNEAQ. DNA of the CDR3: TGTGCCAGCAGCTTATTCGGGGGTTCAGGGGCCAACGTCCTGACTTTC. Amino acid sequence: CASSLFGGSGANVLTF.

This clonotype has ten or more counts. The chain uses TRBV10-3 and TRBJ2-1, with D uncertain. V lost 0 bases and J lost 1, with 7 bases in between. This CDR3 spans 15 amino acids. CDR1 is ENHRY and CDR2 is SYGVKD in the germline V gene. The CDR3 reads CAISESGPSYNEQFF. The DNA for the CDR3 is TGTGCCATCAGTGAGTCCGGGCCTTCCTACAATGAGCAGTTCTTC.

The chain joins TRBV4-2 to TRBJ2-2; possible D gene TRBD1, 6 bases. CDR1 is LGHNA, CDR2 YNFKEQ, per germline. The CDR3 contains 16 residues. V shed 1 base and J shed 7 bases, with 16 bases lying between them. The chain's CDR3 is CASSQGSAGDHGELFF. CDR3 coding DNA: TGTGCCAGCAGCCAAGGGAGTGCAGGGGATCACGGGGAGCTGTTTTTT.

This clonotype has at least ten counts. V usage is TRBV18 and J usage is TRBJ1-2; 7 nucleotides line up with TRBD1. The CDR3 covers 13 residues. V lost 5 bases and J lost 3; bases outside the gene matches: 3. CDR1 is KGHSH and CDR2 is LQKENI in the germline V gene. The CDR3 reads CASSFDRDYGYTF. In DNA, the CDR3 is TGTGCCAGCTCATTTGACAGGGACTATGGCTACACCTTC.

This clonotype was observed many times. This rearrangement joins TRBV5-1 to TRBJ2-1; TRBD2 is a possible D gene (5 bases). CDR3 size: 16 residues. Germline V gene data show CDR1 as SGHRS and CDR2 as YFSETQ. Trimming removed 7 bases at V and 0 bases at J, with 17 bases between. The CDR3 coding sequence is TGCGCCAGCGTTTATGCTCCACTAGGCTCCTACAATGAGCAGTTCTTC. It yields the protein CASVYAPLGSYNEQFF.

This clonotype has ten or more counts. A junction boundary mismatches the germline segment, possibly from a read error. The DNA of the CDR3 is TGTGCCATCAGATGGACGGATCAAGACACTGAAGTTTTCTTT. Translated: CAIRWTDQDTEVFF. The chain uses TRBV10-3 and TRBJ1-1; D remains unclear. Germline V gene data show CDR1 as ENHRY and CDR2 as SYGVKD. The CDR3 has 14 amino acids.

This clonotype was detected a few times. The V and J genes are TRBV18 and TRBJ2-1; D perhaps matches TRBD2 (6 bases). This CDR3 has 13 residues. The germline V and J ends were trimmed by 2 bases and 12 bases, with 14 bases remaining between them. Germline CDR1 KGHSH, CDR2 LQKENI. The CDR3 bases are TGTGCCAGCTCACCAGGGTCGGGAGATTTGCAGTTCTTC. Protein: CASSPGSGDLQFF.

In this sample, this clonotype turned up many times. V gene TRBV4-2 combines with J gene TRBJ2-3, with 12 bases fitting TRBD2. The germline V gene has CDR1 LGHNA and CDR2 YNFKEQ. V was pared by 0 bases and J by 4 bases, with 8 bases of the junction left unmatched. This CDR3 has 18 amino acids. CDR3 DNA: TGTGCCAGCAGCCAAGAATCCTATCTAGCGGGGGGGCCAGATACGCAGTATTTT. Translating gives CASSQESYLAGGPDTQYF.

Comments on this clonotype: Just one base apart from a much larger clone, this may be a read error. The CDR3 region is CASAKGIGVNQPQHF. CDR3 nucleotides: TGTGCCAGCGCGAAGGGGATAGGGGTAAATCAGCCCCAGCATTTT. The rearrangement uses TRBV9 and TRBJ1-5, with D perhaps matching TRBD1 (5 bases). Germline V CDR1 and CDR2: SGDLS, YYNGEE. Between the trimmed V and J ends, which lost 7 bases and 4 bases, there was a span of 18 bases. The CDR3 is made up of 15 amino acids. The full variable domain, completed using reference TRBV9 and TRBJ1-5, is DSGVTQTPKHLITATGQRVTLRCSPRSGDLSVYWYQQSLDQGLQFLIQYYNGEERAKGNILERFSAQQFPDLHSELNLSSLELGDSALYFCASAKGIGVNQPQHFGDGTRLSIL.